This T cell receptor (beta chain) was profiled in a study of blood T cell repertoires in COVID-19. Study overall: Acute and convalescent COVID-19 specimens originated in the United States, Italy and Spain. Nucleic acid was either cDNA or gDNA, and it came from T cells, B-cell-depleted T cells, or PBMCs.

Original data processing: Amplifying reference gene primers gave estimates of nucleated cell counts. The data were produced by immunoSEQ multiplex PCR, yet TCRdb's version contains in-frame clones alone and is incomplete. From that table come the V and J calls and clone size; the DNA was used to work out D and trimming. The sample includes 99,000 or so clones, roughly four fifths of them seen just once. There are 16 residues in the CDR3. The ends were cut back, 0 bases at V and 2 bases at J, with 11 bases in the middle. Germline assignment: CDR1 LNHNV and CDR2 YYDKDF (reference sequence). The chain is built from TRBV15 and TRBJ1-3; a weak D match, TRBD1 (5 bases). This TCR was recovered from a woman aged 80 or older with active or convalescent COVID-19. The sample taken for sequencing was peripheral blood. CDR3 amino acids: CATSRDSRGTGNTIYF. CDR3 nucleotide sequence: TGTGCCACCAGCAGAGATTCAAGGGGAACTGGAAACACCATATATTTT.